One T cell receptor beta chain is described in this entry. Under the authors' procedure: Scientists estimated how many nucleated cells there were by amplifying reference gene primers. The table came from immunoSEQ multiplex PCR; TCRdb's copy has only in-frame clones and leaves some out. That table gives V, J and clone size, and the DNA gave D and trimming. The sample contains roughly 200,000 clones, 70% to 90% of which appear only once. This sample is drawn from a study of blood T cell repertoires in COVID-19. Trimming removed 0 bases at V and 7 bases at J, with 8 bases between. Looked up from germline, CDR1 is SGHNT and CDR2 is YYREEE (reference sequence). This CDR3 contains 14 residues. The Seattle patients joined while their infection was active and were tracked longitudinally afterward.

Sequenced sample: peripheral blood. This TCR was sampled from a person aged 65 to 85 with COVID-19, enrolled during active disease. V usage is TRBV5-4 and J usage is TRBJ1-6; possibly TRBD1 for D (6 bases). As DNA, the CDR3 is TGTGCCAGCAGCTTGGAACAGGGCAATTCACCCCTCCACTTT. Its translation: CASSLEQGNSPLHF.